This is a list of T cell receptor beta chains from one sample in a study of blood T cell repertoires in COVID-19. The table came from immunoSEQ multiplex PCR; TCRdb's copy has only in-frame clones and leaves some out. The sample shows 140,000 or so clones, 70% to 90% of them seen only once. Sequenced sample: peripheral blood. Receptor source: a man between 65 and 79 years old with acute or convalescent COVID-19. Each CDR3 is given with its conserved first and last residue.

TRBV7-2	TRBJ2-2	CASSLVSGSGYTGELFF
TRBV29-1	TRBJ2-7	CSVEDTTSGRQYF
TRBV4-2	TRBJ1-5	CASSQEEGPQHF
TRBV20-1	TRBJ1-3	CSASRGVGNTIYF
TRBV5-1	TRBJ1-3	CASSLEGGGNTIYF
TRBV9	TRBJ2-1	CASSAGGNSYNEQFF
TRBV24-1	TRBJ2-7	CATSDRGGGTYEQYF
TRBV9	TRBJ1-1	CASSVDRLNTEAFF
TRBV6-6	TRBJ2-2	CASRPGQGSAGELFF
TRBV4-2	TRBJ1-3	CASSPDPGQATGNTIYF
TRBV28	TRBJ1-2	CASSSVGQTHYGYTF
TRBV30	TRBJ1-1	CAWSRGDTEAFF
TRBV6-5	TRBJ2-7	CASSWAAGGNYEQYF
TRBV24-1	TRBJ2-6	CATSGSGFGANVLTF
TRBV5-4	TRBJ2-3	CASSRSGGATDTQYF
TRBV19	TRBJ2-6	CASRMGSSGANVLTF
TRBV18	TRBJ2-7	CASSATGYEQYF
TRBV5-6	TRBJ1-2	CASSLVGTQNYGYTF
TRBV10-3	TRBJ1-1	CAISEPSTPMNTEAFF
TRBV7-8	TRBJ2-3	CASSLVAPGGTDTQYF
TRBV2	TRBJ2-3	CASSENNPPGHTQYF
TRBV7-2	TRBJ2-7	CASSWKRETYEQYF
TRBV6-1	TRBJ2-4	CASSEEDSGRAVFKYF
TRBV28	TRBJ2-7	CASSSVRVAYEQYF
TRBV11-2	TRBJ2-1	CASSLDREGYNEQFF
TRBV2	TRBJ2-1	CASSAGGLLIGEQFF
TRBV7-9	TRBJ2-7	CASSRTSGRPSYEQYF
TRBV5-1	TRBJ1-2	CASSSTAGVSYGYTF
TRBV14	TRBJ1-4	CASSQLASRADEKLFF
TRBV29-1	TRBJ2-3	CITRESTDTQYF
TRBV7-3	TRBJ2-1	CASSPSGSPHNEQFF
TRBV20-1	TRBJ1-6	CSARQGVSLHF
TRBV6-1	TRBJ1-1	CASSVPRGQGLNEAFF
TRBV9	TRBJ2-2	CASSVAGSGELFF
TRBV29-1	TRBJ2-5	CSVDRQETQYF
TRBV30	TRBJ2-7	CAWSSGQGWYEQYF